One sample yielded the 13 T cell receptor beta chains listed below, sequenced in a study of cytomegalovirus exposure and HLA in healthy donors. Both 60 Vbeta primers and 13 Jbeta primers went into the PCR. The data were produced by immunoSEQ multiplex PCR, yet TCRdb's version contains in-frame clones alone and is incomplete. This listing includes approximately 110,000 clones. The source material was PBMCs. These receptors all come from a man between 18 and 29 years old in good health and CMV-seronegative.

V usage is TRBV27 and J usage is TRBJ2-7, with a weak D call TRBD1 (7 bases). Trimming shortened V by 8 bases and J by 3 bases, and 17 bases separated the two germline ends. In germline, CDR1 is MNHEY, CDR2 SMNVEV (reference sequence). There are 14 residues in the CDR3. The CDR3 loop reads CASGRGTASYEQYF. The CDR3 DNA sequence: TGTGCCAGCGGCCGCGGGACAGCTAGCTACGAGCAGTACTTC.

The chain recombines TRBV30 with TRBJ2-2; D call uncertain. Germline lookup yields CDR1 GTSNPN and CDR2 SVGIG (reference sequence). The CDR3 sequence is 14 residues long. V was trimmed by 1 base and J by 1 base, leaving 7 bases between them. The CDR3 nucleotides read TGTGCCTGGAGTGAGACTCTGAACACCGGGGAGCTGTTTTTT. This sequence encodes CAWSETLNTGELFF. The full variable domain, with the rest looked up from reference TRBV30 and TRBJ2-2, is SQTIHQWPATLVQPVGSPLSLECTVEGTSNPNLYWYRQAAGRGLQLLFYSVGIGQISSEVPQNLSASRPQDRQFILSSKKLLLSDSGFYLCAWSETLNTGELFFGEGSRLTVL.

J is TRBJ2-1 and V is TRBV10-3, with TRBD2 as a possible D gene (7 bases). The CDR3 has 15 residues. Germline CDR1 and CDR2: ENHRY and SYGVKD. With 3 bases removed from V and 7 bases from J, the gap between germline ends came to 16 bases. The CDR3 bases are TGTGCCATCAGTGACGCCCAGGGGCGGGGGAATGAGCAGTTCTTC. Encoded protein: CAISDAQGRGNEQFF.

The chain links TRBV30 to TRBJ2-7; maybe TRBD2 (7 bases). CDR1 and CDR2 from the germline V gene are GTSNPN and SVGIG (reference sequence). The ends were cut back, 3 bases at V and 4 bases at J, with 10 bases in the middle. The CDR3 extends over 12 amino acids. CDR3 protein: CAWRGGAYEQYF. CDR3 sequence (DNA): TGTGCCTGGAGGGGGGGGGCTTACGAGCAGTACTTC.

This sequence joins TRBV2 and TRBJ1-1; 10 bases are shared with TRBD1. This CDR3 is 14 amino acids long. Trimming removed 5 bases from V and 2 bases from J; junction bases left unmatched: 2. Germline CDR1 is SNHLY and CDR2 is FYNNEI. CDR3 nucleotide sequence: TGTGCCAGCAGTCAGACAGGGGGCAACACTGAAGCTTTCTTT. Translation gives CASSQTGGNTEAFF.

The V gene is TRBV23-1, the J gene TRBJ1-5; 12 positions agree with TRBD1. TRBV23-1 is designated an ORF whose function remains uncertain. The CDR3 is 17 residues long. J lost 7 bases, V lost 2 bases, and 9 bases had no gene match. The CDR3 DNA follows: TGCGCCAGCAGTCAACCCGGGACAGGGGGCGTCAAGCAGCCCCAGCATTTT. Encoded protein: CASSQPGTGGVKQPQHF.

The chain carries TRBV6-1 and TRBJ2-1; no reliable D call. V dropped 2 bases and J dropped 6 bases, with 20 bases sitting between them. Germline lookup yields CDR1 MNHNS and CDR2 SASEGT. This CDR3 comprises 17 residues. Written as DNA, the CDR3 is TGTGCCAGCAGTGAAATCCCTCCAGGTCTGGTTTTCAATGAGCAGTTCTTC. Residues: CASSEIPPGLVFNEQFF.

The gene calls are TRBV5-1 and TRBJ2-7, with 8 bases fitting TRBD1. The CDR3 contains 14 residues. Germline CDR1 reads SGHRS; CDR2 reads YFSETQ. Unmatched junction bases numbered 2, after V lost 2 bases and J lost 1 base. CDR3 sequence reads: CASSFGTGSYEQYF. The CDR3 DNA is TGCGCCAGCAGCTTTGGGACAGGATCCTACGAGCAGTACTTC.

The chain joins TRBV7-9 to TRBJ1-4; 7 nucleotides line up with TRBD1. The CDR3 is 16 residues long. Germline CDR1 and CDR2: SEHNR and FQNEAQ (reference sequence). V was clipped by 4 bases and J by 7 bases; unmatched bases: 12. CDR3 amino acids: CASSSPSDRVGEKLFF. CDR3 nucleotide sequence: TGTGCCAGCAGCTCCCCATCCGACAGGGTTGGTGAAAAACTGTTTTTT.

The chain recombines TRBV7-9 with TRBJ2-2; D not certain. Germline CDR1 and CDR2: SEHNR and FQNEAQ (reference sequence). V was clipped by 4 bases and J by 3 bases, with 3 bases between them. The length of the CDR3 is 12 residues. CDR3 in amino acids: CASSSDTGELFF. The CDR3 DNA follows: TGTGCCAGCAGCTCCGACACCGGGGAGCTGTTTTTT.

DNA for the CDR3: TGTGCCAGCAGTCTTCGGACTAGCGGGGAGGATGAGCAGTTCTTC. It specifies CASSLRTSGEDEQFF. This chain connects TRBV6-4 to TRBJ2-1; 12 bases align to TRBD2. This CDR3 comprises 15 residues. Per germline, CDR1 MRHNA and CDR2 SNTAGT. V was pared by 5 bases and J by 8 bases, with 7 bases of the junction left unmatched.

The V call is TRBV20-1, the J call TRBJ1-2; 9 nucleotides agree with TRBD1. CDR1 is DFQATT and CDR2 is SNEGSKA in the germline V gene (reference sequence). CDR3 length: 9 residues. The CDR3 DNA reads as TGCAGGGACAGGGGTGGCTACACCTTC. Its translation is CRDRGGYTF.

The chain uses TRBV7-9 and TRBJ2-1, with D perhaps matching TRBD2 (6 bases). Trimming cost V 4 bases and J 5 bases, with 12 bases left between them. CDR1 is SEHNR and CDR2 is FQNEAQ in the germline V gene (reference sequence). The CDR3 consists of 14 residues. CDR3 region: CASSYTRGDNEQFF. CDR3 DNA sequence: TGTGCCAGCAGCTACACGCGGGGAGACAATGAGCAGTTCTTC.